Listed here are 4 T cell receptor beta chains from one sample, sequenced in a study of blood T cell repertoires in COVID-19. Generated by immunoSEQ multiplex PCR, the TCRdb table keeps only in-frame clones and is missing some. Among about 94,000 clones, 70% to 90% were seen once, and the ten largest hold roughly 13%. The sample taken for sequencing was peripheral blood. These receptor sequences come from a woman in her sixties or seventies in a cohort sampled during active or convalescent COVID-19.

The chain recombines TRBV11-1 with TRBJ1-2; a weak D match, TRBD1 (5 bases). Between the trimmed V and J ends, which lost 0 bases and 4 bases, there was a span of 24 bases. Germline V gene data show CDR1 as SGHAT and CDR2 as FQDESV (reference sequence). This CDR3 is built from 19 residues. This chain's CDR3 is CASSLALRDSRRGVYGYTF. The CDR3 bases are TGTGCCAGCAGCTTAGCACTCCGGGACTCCAGGAGAGGTGTCTATGGCTACACCTTC.

The gene calls are TRBV3-1 (or the pseudogene TRBV3-2) and TRBJ1-1; 9 positions match TRBD1. The CDR3 totals 17 residues. Germline CDR1 and CDR2: LGHDT and YNNKEL (reference sequence). The V gene end was trimmed by 2 bases and the J gene end by 0 bases; junction bases not matched to a gene: 7. CDR3 DNA sequence: TGTGCCAGCAGCCAAAAGACAGGGGGTTACATGAACACTGAAGCTTTCTTT. Protein: CASSQKTGGYMNTEAFF.

V gene TRBV30 combines with J gene TRBJ1-2, with TRBD1 identical over 8 bases. The CDR3 has 15 amino acids. J lost 3 bases, V lost 3 bases, and 9 bases had no gene match. In germline, CDR1 is GTSNPN, CDR2 SVGIG (reference sequence). CDR3 bases: TGTGCCTGGAGCCTATTAGGACAGGGAGACTATGGCTACACCTTC. This codes for CAWSLLGQGDYGYTF.

This clone was observed a few times. V usage is TRBV6-2 or TRBV6-3 and J usage is TRBJ2-7, with 9 bases that match TRBD1. Unmatched junction bases numbered 6, after V lost 4 bases and J lost 5 bases. Looked up from germline, CDR1 is MNHEY and CDR2 is SVGEGT. This CDR3 contains 14 residues. CDR3 in amino acids: CASSFTGGFDEQYF. CDR3 DNA: TGTGCCAGCAGTTTCACAGGGGGCTTTGACGAGCAGTACTTC.